The present entry profiles one T cell receptor (beta chain) with its context. Clones were sequenced by immunoSEQ multiplex PCR, and TCRdb holds only the in-frame ones, with some missing. This sample yields about 180,000 clones, of which approximately 86% are seen a single time; about 10% belongs to the top ten. The data derive from a study of blood T cell repertoires in COVID-19. The CDR3 covers 13 residues. Trimming removed 8 bases from V and 2 bases from J, with 10 bases in between. Germline V gene data show CDR1 as MDHEN and CDR2 as SYDVKM. This chain uses TRBV28 with TRBJ1-3, with D maybe TRBD1 (6 bases). Sequenced input: peripheral blood. This sequence was found in an elderly woman with active or convalescent COVID-19. The CDR3: CASLNRAGNTIYF. The CDR3 DNA reads TGTGCCAGCTTAAACAGGGCTGGAAACACCATATATTTT.